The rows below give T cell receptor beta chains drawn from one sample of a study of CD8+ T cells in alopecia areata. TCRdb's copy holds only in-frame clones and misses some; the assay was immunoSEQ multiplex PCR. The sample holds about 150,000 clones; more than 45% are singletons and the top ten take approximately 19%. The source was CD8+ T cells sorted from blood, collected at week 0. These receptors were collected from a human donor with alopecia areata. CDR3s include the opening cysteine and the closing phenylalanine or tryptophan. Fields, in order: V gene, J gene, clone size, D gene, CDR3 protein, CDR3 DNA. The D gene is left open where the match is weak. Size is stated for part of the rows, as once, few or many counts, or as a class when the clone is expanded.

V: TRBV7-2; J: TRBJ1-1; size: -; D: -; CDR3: CASSPNLGGSLREAFF; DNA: TGTGCCAGCAGCCCTAATTTGGGGGGCTCCTTGAGAGAAGCTTTCTTT
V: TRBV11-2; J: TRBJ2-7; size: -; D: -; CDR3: CASSFGVQQYF; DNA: TGTGCCAGCAGCTTTGGGGTACAGCAGTACTTC
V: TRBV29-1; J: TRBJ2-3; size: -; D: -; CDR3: CSVHTDTQYF; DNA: TGCAGCGTCCACACAGATACGCAGTATTTT
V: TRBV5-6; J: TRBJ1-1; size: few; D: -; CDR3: CASSPEQTGTEAFF; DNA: TGTGCCAGCAGCCCAGAGCAAACAGGCACTGAAGCTTTCTTT
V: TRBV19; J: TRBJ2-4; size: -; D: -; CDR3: CASSIDLRGAKNIQYF; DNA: TGTGCCAGTAGTATAGATCTCCGTGGAGCCAAAAACATTCAGTACTTC
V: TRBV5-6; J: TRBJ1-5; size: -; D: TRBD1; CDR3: CASSFAEQGGTQPQHF; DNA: TGTGCCAGCAGCTTCGCCGAACAGGGGGGTACTCAGCCCCAGCATTTT
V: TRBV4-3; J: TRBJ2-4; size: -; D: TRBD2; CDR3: CASSQDRGEENIQYF; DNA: TGCGCCAGCAGCCAAGATCGGGGGGAGGAAAACATTCAGTACTTC
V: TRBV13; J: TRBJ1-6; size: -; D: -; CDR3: CASRARANNSPLHF; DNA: TGTGCCAGCAGGGCCAGGGCCAACAATTCACCCCTCCACTTT
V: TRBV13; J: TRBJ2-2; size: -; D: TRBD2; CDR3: CASGTQRETSGGHTGELFF; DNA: TGTGCCAGCGGGACCCAACGGGAGACTAGCGGGGGGCACACCGGGGAGCTGTTTTTT
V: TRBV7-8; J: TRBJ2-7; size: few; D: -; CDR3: CASSHPGSSYEQYF; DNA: TGTGCCAGCAGCCATCCCGGGTCATCCTACGAGCAGTACTTC
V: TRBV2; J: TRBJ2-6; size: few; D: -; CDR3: CASSEQHSLSSGANVLTF; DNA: TGTGCCAGCAGTGAACAACACTCCCTCTCCTCTGGGGCCAACGTCCTGACTTTC
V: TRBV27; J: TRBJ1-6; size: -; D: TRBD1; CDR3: CASSFQQGEANNSPLHF; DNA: TGTGCCAGCAGTTTTCAACAGGGGGAGGCGAATAATTCACCCCTCCACTTT
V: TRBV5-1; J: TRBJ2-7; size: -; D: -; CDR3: CASSLEGESYEQYF; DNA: TGCGCCAGCAGCTTGGAGGGGGAGTCCTACGAGCAGTACTTC
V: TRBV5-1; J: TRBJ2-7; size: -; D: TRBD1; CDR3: CASSSRDSSDEQYF; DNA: TGCGCCAGCAGCTCAAGGGACAGCTCGGACGAGCAGTACTTC
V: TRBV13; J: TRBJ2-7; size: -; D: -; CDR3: CASSSRGSDEQYF; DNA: TGTGCCAGCAGCTCAAGGGGGAGCGACGAGCAGTACTTC
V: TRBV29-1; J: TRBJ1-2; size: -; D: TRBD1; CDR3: CSAYGTGDFYGYTF; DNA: TGCAGCGCCTACGGGACAGGTGATTTTTATGGCTACACCTTC
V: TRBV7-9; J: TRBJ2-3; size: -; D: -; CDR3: CASSPWDGGPDTQYF; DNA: TGTGCCAGCAGCCCCTGGGACGGGGGACCCGATACGCAGTATTTT
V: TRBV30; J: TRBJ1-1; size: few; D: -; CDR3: CAWSVGGETEAFF; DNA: TGTGCCTGGAGTGTGGGGGGCGAAACTGAAGCTTTCTTT
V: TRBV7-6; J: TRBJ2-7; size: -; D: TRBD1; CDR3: CASSPRDRSYEQYF; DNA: TGTGCCAGCAGCCCCCGGGACAGGTCCTACGAGCAGTACTTC
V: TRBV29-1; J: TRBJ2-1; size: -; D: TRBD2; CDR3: CSVEDLAGASNEQFF; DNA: TGCAGCGTTGAAGATCTAGCGGGGGCCTCAAATGAGCAGTTCTTC
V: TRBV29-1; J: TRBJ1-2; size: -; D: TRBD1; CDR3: CSVVGETGLYGYTF; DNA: TGCAGCGTTGTCGGGGAGACAGGGTTGTATGGCTACACCTTC
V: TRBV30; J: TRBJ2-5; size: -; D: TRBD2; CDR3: CAWTSGGVETQYF; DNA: TGTGCCTGGACTAGCGGGGGGGTGGAGACCCAGTACTTC
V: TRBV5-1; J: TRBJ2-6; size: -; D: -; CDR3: CASSPASGANTEVSGANVLTF; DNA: TGCGCCAGCAGCCCGGCGTCCGGGGCAAACACCGAGGTCTCTGGGGCCAACGTCCTGACTTTC
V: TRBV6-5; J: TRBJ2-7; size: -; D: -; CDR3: CASSISGSTYEQYF; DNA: TGTGCCAGCAGTATTAGCGGCTCGACCTACGAGCAGTACTTC
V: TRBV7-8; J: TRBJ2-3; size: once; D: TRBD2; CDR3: CASSLERGGRNTQYF; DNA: TGTGCCAGCAGCTTAGAGCGGGGGGGCCGGAATACGCAGTATTTT
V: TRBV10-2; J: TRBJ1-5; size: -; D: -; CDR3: CASSEVGQPQHF; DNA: TGCGCCAGCAGTGAAGTAGGTCAGCCCCAGCATTTT
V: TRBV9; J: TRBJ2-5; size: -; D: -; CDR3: CASSVAGDWGQETQYF; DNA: TGTGCCAGCAGCGTAGCCGGTGATTGGGGGCAGGAGACCCAGTACTTC
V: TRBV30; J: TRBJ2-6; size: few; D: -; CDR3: CGGFGGANVLTF; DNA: TGCGGGGGTTTTGGTGGGGCCAACGTCCTGACTTTC
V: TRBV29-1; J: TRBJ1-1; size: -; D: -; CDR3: CSVGPAEAFF; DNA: TGCAGCGTTGGCCCAGCTGAAGCTTTCTTT
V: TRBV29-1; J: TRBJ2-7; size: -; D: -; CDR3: CSVILSASYEQYF; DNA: TGCAGCGTTATCCTGTCAGCTTCCTACGAGCAGTACTTC
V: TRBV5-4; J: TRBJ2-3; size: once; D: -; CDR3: CASSSTDTQYF; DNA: TGTGCCAGCAGCTCCACAGATACGCAGTATTTT
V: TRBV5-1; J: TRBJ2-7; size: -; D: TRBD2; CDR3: CASSLRGGSYEQYF; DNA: TGCGCCAGCAGCTTGCGGGGGGGCTCCTACGAGCAGTACTTC
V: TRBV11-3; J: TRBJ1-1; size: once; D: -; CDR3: CASSLSLDGDTEAFF; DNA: TGTGCCAGCAGCTTAAGTTTAGACGGAGACACTGAAGCTTTCTTT
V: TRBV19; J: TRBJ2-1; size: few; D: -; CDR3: CASSIQGGTYNEQFF; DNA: TGTGCCAGTAGTATACAGGGCGGGACCTACAATGAGCAGTTCTTC
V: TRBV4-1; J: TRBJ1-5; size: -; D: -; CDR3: CASSQVTGDQPQHF; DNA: TGCGCCAGCAGCCAAGTTACCGGGGATCAGCCCCAGCATTTT
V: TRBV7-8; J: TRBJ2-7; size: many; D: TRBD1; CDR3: CASSAQFDRGAYEQYF; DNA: TGTGCCAGCAGCGCCCAATTCGACAGGGGAGCCTACGAGCAGTACTTC
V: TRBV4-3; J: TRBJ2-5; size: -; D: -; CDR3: CASSQGTAKEETQYF; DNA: TGCGCCAGCAGCCAAGGGACAGCTAAGGAAGAGACCCAGTACTTC